This is a list of T cell receptor beta chains from one sample in a study of Ad26.COV2.S vaccination and SARS-CoV-2 variants. Libraries were prepared by immunoSEQ multiplex PCR; TCRdb keeps only in-frame clonotypes and omits some of them. The data show roughly 250,000 clones, around nine tenths seen once. The starting material was peripheral blood, obtained in a trial of Ad26.COV2.S vaccine versus placebo. These receptor sequences come from a person between 18 and 60 years old who received the Ad26.COV2.S COVID-19 vaccine or a placebo. Both conserved end residues are trimmed from each CDR3.

11 | TRBJ2-7 | TRBV10-3 | AISPSPPPEQY
13 | TRBJ2-3 | TRBV7-2 | ASSLGLAEPFTQY
13 | TRBJ2-3 | TRBV7-2 | ASSYGSGGSDTQY
11 | TRBJ1-1 | TRBV12-5 | ASLPGFTSEAF
11 | TRBJ1-2 | TRBV20-1 | SASDSTPYGYT
15 | TRBJ2-5 | TRBV19 | ASSIGFLAGIQETQY
17 | TRBJ2-3 | TRBV7-9 | ASSLPRPGHSIGVDTQY
14 | TRBJ2-1 | TRBV4-3 | ASSQDGQGAFNEQF
13 | TRBJ2-7 | TRBV10-1 | ASPPPRPDSYEQY
13 | TRBJ1-3 | TRBV3-1/TRBV3-2 | ASSLHRLSGNTIY
12 | TRBJ1-4 | TRBV4-1 | ASSNRDRGEKLF
14 | TRBJ2-2 | TRBV9 | ASSARQGAKSGELF
11 | TRBJ1-6 | TRBV6-2/TRBV6-3 | ASSWQGNSPLH
8 | TRBJ2-7 | TRBV2 | ASSRVEQY
13 | TRBJ1-6 | TRBV19 | ASSIWDRGSSPLH
14 | TRBJ2-3 | TRBV5-1 | ASSLDSGGSTDTQY
14 | TRBJ1-3 | TRBV27 | ASSSTSQLSGNTIY
17 | TRBJ1-2 | TRBV7-8 | ASSLEDRSPLPSQDGYT
11 | TRBJ2-7 | TRBV5-1 | ASSPQGTYEQY
12 | TRBJ2-5 | TRBV7-2 | ASSLGAGFETQY
12 | TRBJ2-7 | TRBV6-6 | ASSYSTKGDEQY
16 | TRBJ1-3 | TRBV5-1 | ASSLAPPRASSGNTIY
14 | TRBJ1-4 | TRBV4-2 | ASSSRPGTGNEKLF
12 | TRBJ2-7 | TRBV11-2 | ASSPGAGRYEQY
14 | TRBJ1-5 | TRBV19 | ASSRQGQGSNQPQH
10 | TRBJ2-5 | TRBV18 | ASSPGQETQY
15 | TRBJ1-5 | TRBV19 | ASSGPRGLTWNQPQH
12 | TRBJ2-2 | TRBV19 | ASQAGANTGELF
13 | TRBJ1-1 | TRBV6-2/TRBV6-3 | ASSYMRVTNTEAF
15 | TRBJ2-3 | TRBV4-2 | ASSQERLAGSTDTQY
11 | TRBJ2-3 | TRBV6-5 | ASSYIRESTQY
13 | TRBJ2-7 | TRBV4-3 | ASSQTGTLAGEQY
10 | TRBJ1-4 | TRBV18 | ASSPFNEKLF
12 | TRBJ2-3 | TRBV13 | ASSWSYAGDTQY
13 | TRBJ1-2 | TRBV13 | ASSRPRGGNYGYT
13 | TRBJ1-1 | TRBV19 | ASSRPSGGPYEAF
13 | TRBJ1-2 | TRBV28 | ASHNRGRFGYGYT
12 | TRBJ2-5 | TRBV19 | ASSAGLVRETQY
15 | TRBJ2-3 | TRBV4-1 | ASSANNAGDGTDTQY
14 | TRBJ1-5 | TRBV3-1/TRBV3-2 | ASSQDGTSSNQPQH
13 | TRBJ1-1 | TRBV2 | ASSHSGRLNTEAF
13 | TRBJ2-3 | TRBV7-9 | ASSSSGGSTDTQY
13 | TRBJ2-1 | TRBV7-2 | ASSLSGRATNEQF
14 | TRBJ2-5 | TRBV7-6 | ASSLRGGADAGTQY
11 | TRBJ2-1 | TRBV5-1 | ASSLGEYNEQF
9 | TRBJ2-3 | TRBV3-1/TRBV3-2 | ASSHTDTQY
11 | TRBJ1-1 | TRBV6-4 | ASSRRENTEAF
10 | TRBJ1-2 | TRBV29-1 | SAEGGSYGYT
11 | TRBJ2-1 | TRBV14 | ASSQVGAGEQF
12 | TRBJ1-2 | TRBV2 | ASGFLRERDGYT
13 | TRBJ2-3 | TRBV7-6 | ASSLRSGNADTQY
12 | TRBJ2-7 | TRBV9 | ASSVGGGPYEQY
14 | TRBJ2-6 | TRBV4-3 | ASSQLGGTGANVLT
16 | TRBJ1-4 | TRBV6-6 | ASSQPWTGTTTNEKLF
11 | TRBJ1-1 | TRBV6-2/TRBV6-3 | ASSLLVNTEAF
10 | TRBJ1-2 | TRBV12-3/TRBV12-4 | ASRRGTAGYT
15 | TRBJ2-3 | TRBV7-9 | ASSLGERFGMSDTQY
12 | TRBJ2-7 | TRBV6-6 | ASSSRQGANEQY
12 | TRBJ1-4 | TRBV4-1 | ASSQTGWAEKLF
13 | TRBJ2-2 | TRBV5-1 | ASSLAQGNTGELF